Reported below is one T cell receptor beta chain. What it binds is unknown. This specimen comes from a study of post-analysis software for immune sequencing data. The ends lost 3 bases at V and 3 bases at J; junction bases unmatched: 10. There are 15 residues in the CDR3. Per the germline V gene, CDR1 is SQVTM and CDR2 is ANQGSEA. Overall study findings and caveats: Relative to controls, patients with multiple sclerosis showed significantly lower normalized Chao1 diversity. Roughly five TRBV segments appeared more often in patients than in controls, and TRBV5-6, TRBV5-1 and TRBV20-1 were among these. Strong co-clustering by F measure linked samples that shared a preparation batch.

Each TCR beta cDNA library carried unique molecular identifiers. MiXCR, applied by TCRdb to the PCR reads, yields one record per CDR3 protein. This sample yields approximately 460,000 distinct CDR3 sequences, of which roughly 45% are seen a single time; 9.5% to 13% belongs to the top ten. The specimen was blood. The TCR comes from a girl aged 10-17 years with multiple sclerosis. This chain connects TRBV29-1 to TRBJ2-5; 7 bases align to TRBD1. The CDR3 nucleotides read TGCAGCGTTGAGTACCCCGCCCAGGGGGAAGAGACCCAGTACTTC. Translating gives CSVEYPAQGEETQYF.